This T cell receptor (beta chain) was identified during a study of CXCR3-negative and CXCR3-positive naive CD8 T cells. On this clonotype: Its target is unknown.

Study results and caveats: Naive CXCR3-positive and CXCR3-negative cells shared TRBV-TRBJ usage; memory cells diverged. In CXCR3-positive naive cells, the TRB CDR3s were more hydrophobic than in CXCR3-negative naive cells.

The length of the CDR3 is 13 residues. Via 5' RACE with UMI labels, TRB cDNA libraries were prepared. TCRdb reprocessed the 5' RACE reads and keeps a single row for each CDR3 protein, giving no DNA. In all, the sample yields about 50,000 distinct CDR3 sequences. CD45RO-CCR7+CD27+CD95- cells counted as naive CD8+ T cells. This rearrangement joins TRBV12-3 or TRBV12-4 to TRBJ2-7; TCRdb proposes TRBD1, but this gene call is untestable without DNA. The receptor was derived from a human donor in good health. Some clones in this sample may be carry-over from other donors' samples. Sequencing used naive CXCR3- CD8+ T cells from blood. Subset of the sample: CD45RO-CCR7+CD27+CD95- naive CD8+ T cells lacking CXCR3 (TNR3-). The CDR3 loop is CASSFGQGYEQYF.